These 29 T cell receptor beta chains share one sample of origin, sequenced in a study of T cells in Graves' hyperthyroidism and ophthalmopathy. Researchers took RNA transcripts and amplified the TCR beta CDR3 regions from them. First-round RT-PCR with HTBI primers amplified the TCR CDR3 region. TCRdb called the multiplex PCR reads again in MiXCR, with one record for every CDR3 protein. The profile covers approximately 320,000 distinct CDR3 sequences, with 16% appearing a single time and around a third taken by the ten largest. Sequenced input: blood. These receptors were collected from a man aged 25 to 40 with Graves' hyperthyroidism.

This clonotype was seen a handful of times. The V and J genes are TRBV19 and TRBJ2-2; TRBD2 matches at 11 bases. This CDR3 is built from 19 residues. Germline CDR1 LNHDA, CDR2 SQIVND (reference sequence). The trim removed 6 bases at V and 6 bases at J, leaving 18 bases unmatched. In DNA form, the CDR3 reads TGTGCCAGTAGAGGGACCGAGATAGCGGGAGGGCCGGGGCCCGGGGAGCTGTTTTTT. Amino acid sequence: CASRGTEIAGGPGPGELFF.

This clonotype was seen only a few times. This chain uses TRBV5-5 with TRBJ1-4; D is ambiguous. The germline CDR1 and CDR2 sequences are SGHKS and YYEKEE (reference sequence). Trimming pared 4 bases from V and 12 bases from J, leaving 19 bases between. The CDR3 is 14 amino acids. The CDR3 protein is CASSPTRQSFELFF. CDR3 DNA: TGTGCCAGCAGCCCGACAAGACAATCGTTTGAACTGTTTTTT.

This clonotype has at least ten counts. This rearrangement joins TRBV7-2 to TRBJ2-1, with TRBD2 identical over 10 bases. With 6 bases clipped from V and 0 bases from J, the junction kept 5 bases outside the gene matches. The germline gives CDR1 SGHTA, CDR2 FQGNSA. The length of the CDR3 is 16 residues. CDR3 sequence: CASRASGGGSYNEQFF. CDR3 nucleotide sequence: TGTGCCAGCAGGGCTAGCGGGGGAGGCTCCTACAATGAGCAGTTCTTC.

This clonotype was detected only a few times. V and J are TRBV6-1 and TRBJ1-4, with TRBD1 as a possible D gene (6 bases). The CDR3 runs to 13 residues. Per the germline V gene, CDR1 is MNHNS and CDR2 is SASEGT. Trimming removed 5 bases at V and 7 bases at J, with 11 bases between. The CDR3 spells CASSSQGREKLFF. CDR3 bases: TGTGCCAGCAGTTCACAGGGTCGTGAAAAACTGTTTTTT.

This clonotype occurred many times. The chain couples TRBV10-3 to TRBJ1-2, with D maybe TRBD1 (5 bases). The CDR3 length is 15 residues. Germline V CDR1 and CDR2: ENHRY, SYGVKD. V lost 0 bases, J lost 4 bases, and 12 bases lay in between. CDR3 DNA: TGTGCCATCAGTGAGTCGACACCGGGACCCTATGGCTACACCTTC. Protein product: CAISESTPGPYGYTF.

This clonotype was seen many times. The V and J genes are TRBV20-1 and TRBJ2-3, with TRBD1 matching 8 bases. Germline-derived CDR1 and CDR2 are DFQATT and SNEGSKA (reference sequence). This CDR3 has 17 residues. V dropped 6 bases and J dropped 5; count of bases not matched to a gene: 19. The CDR3 here is CSATSGTGISGRDTQYF. For the CDR3, the DNA is TGCAGTGCCACCTCCGGGACAGGAATCTCAGGGAGAGATACGCAGTATTTT.

V is TRBV11-2 and J is TRBJ2-1; 8 bases align to TRBD2. Germline loops: CDR1 SGHAT, CDR2 FQNNGV. Trimming cost V 3 bases and J 0 bases; bases outside gene matches: 10. The CDR3 spans 18 residues. The DNA of the CDR3 is TGTGCCAGCAGCTTGCAGTCCCTGCGGGAGGTCTCCTACAATGAGCAGTTCTTC. It encodes CASSLQSLREVSYNEQFF.

Regarding this clonotype: This may come from a read error, since a much larger clone is one base off. As DNA, the CDR3 is TGTGCCGGCACCCCGGGTAGGGGGCTAGGCACTGAAGCTTTCTTT. The encoded protein is CAGTPGRGLGTEAFF. The rearrangement uses TRBV6-2 or TRBV6-3 and TRBJ1-1, with 7 bases lining up with TRBD1. CDR1 is MNHEY and CDR2 is SVGEGT in the germline V gene. The CDR3 spans 15 residues. J lost 4 bases, V lost 11 bases, and 16 bases had no gene match.

This chain connects TRBV28 to TRBJ2-7, with 9 bases lining up with TRBD2. Germline V gene data show CDR1 as MDHEN and CDR2 as SYDVKM. This CDR3 is built from 15 residues. V shed 8 bases, J shed 3 bases, and the junction held 11 bases outside the gene matches. The CDR3 sequence: CASAPSGRIGYEQYF. CDR3 in DNA: TGTGCCAGCGCCCCAAGCGGGAGGATAGGCTACGAGCAGTACTTC.

The chain is built from TRBV6-2 or TRBV6-3 and TRBJ2-1, with 7 bases lining up with TRBD2. The germline gives CDR1 MNHEY, CDR2 SVGEGT. This CDR3 spans 14 amino acids. The V and J ends lost 0 bases and 10 bases, in that order; junction bases with no gene match: 6. CDR3 sequence reads: CASSYSIQRGEQFF. The CDR3 DNA reads as TGTGCCAGCAGTTACTCGATCCAGCGGGGAGAGCAGTTCTTC.

This clonotype was picked up a small number of times. V usage is TRBV2 and J usage is TRBJ2-5, with 11 bases lining up with TRBD2. The CDR3 has 16 amino acids. Looked up from germline, CDR1 is SNHLY and CDR2 is FYNNEI. After removal of 0 bases from V and 4 bases from J, the junction contained 4 bases not matched to a gene. CDR3 sequence reads: CASSEALAGGPETQYF. For the CDR3, the DNA is TGTGCCAGCAGTGAAGCCTTAGCGGGAGGGCCAGAGACCCAGTACTTC.

The V and J genes are TRBV19 and TRBJ2-1; TRBD2 matches at 10 bases. CDR1 and CDR2 from the germline V gene are LNHDA and SQIVND (reference sequence). The CDR3 consists of 16 residues. The V gene end was trimmed by 5 bases and the J gene end by 0 bases; junction bases not matched to a gene: 4. The CDR3, as DNA: TGTGCCAGTAGTCTTAGCGGGGGGAGCTCCTACAATGAGCAGTTCTTC. This sequence encodes CASSLSGGSSYNEQFF.

The gene calls are TRBV3-1 and TRBJ2-2, with a weak D call TRBD2 (8 bases). Germline assignment: CDR1 LGHDT and CDR2 YNNKEL (reference sequence). V shed 4 bases and J shed 9 bases, with 18 bases lying between them. There are 15 residues in the CDR3. This CDR3 reads CASSPGRGRVRELFF. The CDR3 bases are TGTGCCAGCAGCCCCGGGAGGGGGCGGGTCCGGGAGCTGTTTTTT.

This clonotype was detected a few times. This chain uses TRBV4-1 with TRBJ1-4; the D gene is possibly TRBD1 (5 bases). Trimming removed 9 bases from V and 0 bases from J, with 8 bases in between. Per the germline V gene, CDR1 is MGHRA and CDR2 is YSYEKL. CDR3 length: 13 residues. The CDR3: CARPTATNEKLFF. The CDR3 coding sequence is TGCGCCAGGCCGACAGCAACTAATGAAAAACTGTTTTTT.

The V and J genes are TRBV4-1 and TRBJ1-1; maybe TRBD1 (5 bases). The CDR3 is made up of 14 amino acids. Germline V gene sequence: CDR1 MGHRA, CDR2 YSYEKL. V was cut by 4 bases and J by 4 bases, with 13 bases left in between. The CDR3 loop is CASSPTGGATEAFF. As DNA, the CDR3 is TGCGCCAGCAGCCCCACGGGAGGGGCCACTGAAGCTTTCTTT.

The sample holds many counts of this clonotype. The chain combines TRBV3-1 with TRBJ2-1, with D possibly TRBD2 on 5 matching bases. The CDR3 totals 13 residues. Trimming stripped 2 bases from V and 5 bases from J, with 7 bases between. Per germline, CDR1 LGHDT and CDR2 YNNKEL (reference sequence). The CDR3 sequence: CASSQMRDNEQFF. CDR3 in DNA: TGTGCCAGCAGCCAAATGCGGGACAATGAGCAGTTCTTC.

This chain joins TRBV5-6 and TRBJ2-3; TRBD2 might be the D (6 bases). The length of the CDR3 is 16 residues. V was shortened by 7 bases and J by 1 base, with 19 bases between the two germline ends. The germline gives CDR1 SGHDT, CDR2 YYEEEE. The CDR3 nucleotides are TGTGCCAGCGGCTCAGGATGGCGGGATGGCACAGATACGCAGTATTTT. It encodes CASGSGWRDGTDTQYF.

This clonotype was observed many times. The rearrangement joins TRBV2 to TRBJ1-1, with D possibly matching TRBD1 (6 bases). V lost 3 bases and J 9 bases, leaving 14 bases between the germline ends. CDR1 is SNHLY, CDR2 FYNNEI, per germline. The CDR3 is 13 amino acids. CDR3: CASSEEGGGKAFF. The CDR3 DNA follows: TGTGCCAGCAGTGAGGAGGGGGGCGGAAAAGCTTTCTTT.

On this clonotype: A read error is possible here, since a much larger clone lies one base away. The V gene is TRBV2, the J gene TRBJ2-5; D could derive from TRBD1 or TRBD2 (5 bases each). The CDR3 is 18 amino acids. CDR1 and CDR2 from the germline V gene are SNHLY and FYNNEI. CDR3: CASGEAPKPGPKTETQYF. The CDR3 DNA sequence: TGTGCCAGCGGTGAAGCGCCAAAGCCGGGACCCAAAACAGAGACCCAGTACTTC.

The V call is TRBV19, the J call TRBJ1-3, with D perhaps matching TRBD1 (6 bases). The CDR3 length is 13 residues. Looked up from germline, CDR1 is LNHDA and CDR2 is SQIVND (reference sequence). Between the trimmed V and J ends, which lost 11 bases and 0 bases, there was a span of 11 bases. CDR3 in amino acids: CAAGATSGNTIYF. The CDR3 coding sequence is TGTGCCGCGGGGGCAACCTCTGGAAACACCATATATTTT.

The chain has TRBV20-1 and TRBJ1-2, with D hard to call. This CDR3 has 14 residues. Germline V CDR1 and CDR2: DFQATT, SNEGSKA (reference sequence). Trimming shortened V by 2 bases and J by 2 bases, and 12 bases separated the two germline ends. The CDR3 DNA is TGCAGTGCTAGACAGCCGGGGTCCAACTATGGCTACACCTTC. Protein: CSARQPGSNYGYTF.

Only a few counts were recorded for this clonotype. The chain combines TRBV5-1 with TRBJ2-3; D might be TRBD2 (7 bases). CDR1 is SGHRS, CDR2 YFSETQ, per germline. The CDR3 covers 17 residues. V lost 4 bases, J lost 2 bases, and 20 bases lay in between. The CDR3 DNA follows: TGCGCCAGCAGCACGAACAGGGTCGGGGGGTCCACAGATACGCAGTATTTT. Protein: CASSTNRVGGSTDTQYF. Full variable domain (missing parts from reference TRBV5-1 and TRBJ2-3): KAGVTQTPRYLIKTRGQQVTLSCSPISGHRSVSWYQQTPGQGLQFLFEYFSETQRNKGNFPGRFSGRQFSNSRSEMNVSTLELGDSALYLCASSTNRVGGSTDTQYFGPGTRLTVL.

V and J are TRBV25-1 and TRBJ2-3; a weak D match, TRBD2 (6 bases). The ends were cut back, 8 bases at V and 8 bases at J, with 32 bases in the middle. The CDR3 has 18 amino acids. CDR1 and CDR2 (germline): MGHDK, SYGVNS. This chain's CDR3 is CASSGQYRREDAYGTQYF. The CDR3 region has the DNA TGTGCCAGCTCGGGTCAATATCGGCGGGAAGACGCTTACGGTACGCAGTATTTT. The entire variable domain, with the rest obtained from reference TRBV25-1 and TRBJ2-3, is as follows: EADIYQTPRYLVIGTGKKITLECSQTMGHDKMYWYQQDPGMELHLIHYSYGVNSTEKGDLSSESTVSRIRTEHFPLTLESARPSHTSQYLCASSGQYRREDAYGTQYFGPGTRLTVL.

In its sample, this clonotype was seen a few times. The V call is TRBV15, the J call TRBJ1-3; no clear D gene. The germline CDR1 and CDR2 sequences are LNHNV and YYDKDF (reference sequence). CDR3 length: 12 amino acids. With 1 base removed from V and 4 bases from J, the gap between germline ends came to 2 bases. In nucleotides, the CDR3 is TGTGCCACCAGCAGAGGGGGAAACACCATATATTTT. Residues: CATSRGGNTIYF.

This clonotype was counted ten times or more. J is TRBJ1-2 and V is TRBV29-1, with D tentatively TRBD1 (6 bases). Germline V gives CDR1 SQVTM, CDR2 ANQGSEA. CDR3 length: 12 residues. V lost 4 bases to trimming and J lost 6 bases, with 12 bases between them. CDR3 nucleotides: TGCAGCGTTGTAGAAGGGGGTAATGGCTACACCTTC. Translated: CSVVEGGNGYTF.

The chain couples TRBV6-1 to TRBJ2-2, with 11 positions matching TRBD1. This CDR3 spans 17 amino acids. The V and J ends lost 6 bases and 3 bases, in that order; junction bases with no gene match: 9. CDR1 MNHNS and CDR2 SASEGT come from the germline V gene. CDR3: CASRDAGTGGYTGELFF. The CDR3 DNA reads as TGTGCCAGCAGGGACGCCGGGACAGGGGGTTACACCGGGGAGCTGTTTTTT.

This clonotype was recorded many times. The V gene is TRBV7-2, the J gene TRBJ2-7; D might be TRBD2 (6 bases). The CDR3 consists of 13 residues. CDR1 and CDR2 from the germline V gene are SGHTA and FQGNSA. Trimming took off 6 bases at V and 3 bases at J, with 12 bases between the two ends. The CDR3 nucleotides read TGTGCCAGCAGATTTCTAGCGAGCTACGAGCAGTACTTC. Its protein is CASRFLASYEQYF.

The chain combines TRBV4-1 with TRBJ2-7; D perhaps matches TRBD1 (6 bases). Per the germline V gene, CDR1 is MGHRA and CDR2 is YSYEKL. Trimming pared 0 bases from V and 4 bases from J, leaving 13 bases between. This CDR3 spans 15 amino acids. The CDR3 sequence: CASSQDREGGYEQYF. DNA of the CDR3: TGCGCCAGCAGCCAAGATCGAGAAGGGGGATACGAGCAGTACTTC.

The V and J genes are TRBV5-4 and TRBJ2-3; D is perhaps TRBD1 (6 bases). In germline, CDR1 is SGHNT, CDR2 YYREEE (reference sequence). Trimming took 5 bases from V and 5 from J, leaving 18 bases between them. This CDR3 is built from 15 residues. The CDR3 coding sequence is TGTGCCAGCAGTCCCGGACAGACCTCTAAAGATACGCAGTATTTT. Translation gives CASSPGQTSKDTQYF.